This TCR beta chain appears in the sequencing data of a study of T cell changes during pregnancy in multiple sclerosis. Repertoires were generated with immunoSEQ multiplex PCR, while TCRdb's copy carries only in-frame clones and drops some. This table has around 79,000 clones, over 80% appearing once. This sample comprised CD4+ T cells from peripheral blood mononuclear cells, obtained in the second trimester of pregnancy. The origin of this receptor is a female donor with multiple sclerosis, enrolled in a pregnancy study.

The CDR3 spells CASSYTGGPKNIQYF. The CDR3 region has the DNA TGCGCCAGCAGCTATACAGGGGGACCCAAAAACATTCAGTACTTC. The J gene is TRBJ2-4, the V gene TRBV4-1; TRBD1 agrees at 8 bases. The CDR3 covers 15 residues. Germline assignment: CDR1 MGHRA and CDR2 YSYEKL. V dropped 5 bases and J dropped 2; count of bases not matched to a gene: 5.